What follows is one T cell receptor (beta chain) and its context. Its antigen remains unidentified. A multiplex PCR was run with 60 Vbeta primers and 13 Jbeta primers. Method: immunoSEQ multiplex PCR; TCRdb's copy keeps in-frame clones and lacks some. The profile shows roughly 92,000 clones, approximately 80% of them singletons. The sample originates from a study of cytomegalovirus exposure and HLA in healthy donors. General study results and limits: The study reported that TCR beta sequences accurately predicted HLA-A and HLA-B alleles in most subjects. As a later analysis revealed, most CMV-associated TCR beta chains appeared HLA-restricted.

This CDR3 region has 15 residues. Germline V gives CDR1 SEHNR, CDR2 FQNEAQ (reference sequence). With 5 bases removed from V and 7 bases from J, the gap between germline ends came to 15 bases. The V call is TRBV7-9, the J call TRBJ1-6; a possible D gene is TRBD1 (5 bases). Sequencing was carried out using PBMCs. This TCR came from a woman aged 70 to 79 in good health and CMV-seropositive. In nucleotides, the CDR3 is TGTGCCAGCAGCCCCGCGGGGCTGGGGAATTCACCCCTCCACTTT. Residues: CASSPAGLGNSPLHF.